This is a list of T cell receptor beta chains from one sample in a study of blood T cell repertoires in COVID-19. Sequencing used immunoSEQ multiplex PCR; TCRdb keeps in-frame clones, though not all of them. The sample records 3,000 to 3,500 clones, 65% to 85% being singletons. Sequencing was carried out using peripheral blood. All receptors derive from a human donor in a cohort sampled during active COVID-19. CDR3s include the opening cysteine and the closing phenylalanine or tryptophan. The order of the fields is D gene, J gene, clone size, V gene, CDR3 protein, CDR3 DNA. D genes are given only for firm matches. Clone size appears in some rows only: once, few, many, or a class for an expanded clone.

D gene: .
J gene: TRBJ1-1
clone size: .
V gene: TRBV4-2
CDR3 protein: CASSQESSLQGGTEAFF
CDR3 DNA: TGTGCCAGCAGCCAAGAGTCCTCCCTACAGGGAGGGACTGAAGCTTTCTTT

D gene: TRBD1
J gene: TRBJ2-2
clone size: few
V gene: TRBV2
CDR3 protein: CASRDRPTGELFF
CDR3 DNA: TGTGCCAGCAGGGACAGGCCCACCGGGGAGCTGTTTTTT

D gene: .
J gene: TRBJ1-2
clone size: .
V gene: TRBV6-2/TRBV6-3
CDR3 protein: CASSYSRGGYTF
CDR3 DNA: TGTGCCAGCAGTTACTCGCGAGGTGGCTACACCTTC

D gene: TRBD2
J gene: TRBJ2-2
clone size: .
V gene: TRBV5-1
CDR3 protein: CASSYGASGNTGELFF
CDR3 DNA: TGCGCCAGCAGCTATGGGGCTAGCGGGAACACCGGGGAGCTGTTTTTT

D gene: TRBD1
J gene: TRBJ2-3
clone size: .
V gene: TRBV6-2/TRBV6-3
CDR3 protein: CASSYRSGQGNPDTQYF
CDR3 DNA: TGTGCCAGCAGTTACAGATCGGGACAGGGAAATCCAGATACGCAGTATTTT

D gene: TRBD1
J gene: TRBJ2-7
clone size: .
V gene: TRBV5-6
CDR3 protein: CASSAPGQGYREQYF
CDR3 DNA: TGTGCCAGCAGCGCCCCGGGACAGGGGTACCGCGAGCAGTACTTC

D gene: TRBD2
J gene: TRBJ2-3
clone size: large
V gene: TRBV4-2
CDR3 protein: CASSPTSGRADTQYF
CDR3 DNA: TGTGCCAGCAGCCCCACTAGCGGGCGCGCCGATACGCAGTATTTT

D gene: .
J gene: TRBJ1-3
clone size: few
V gene: TRBV27
CDR3 protein: CASSLSVGAGNTIYF
CDR3 DNA: TGTGCCAGCAGTTTATCAGTAGGGGCTGGAAACACCATATATTTT

D gene: .
J gene: TRBJ1-2
clone size: .
V gene: TRBV7-8
CDR3 protein: CASRPGFSQDRAYGYTF
CDR3 DNA: TGTGCCAGCAGGCCTGGGTTTAGCCAGGACAGAGCTTATGGCTACACCTTC

D gene: .
J gene: TRBJ2-7
clone size: .
V gene: TRBV5-1
CDR3 protein: CASSPAGTPAEQYF
CDR3 DNA: TGCGCCAGCAGCCCTGCCGGGACTCCGGCCGAGCAGTACTTC

D gene: TRBD1
J gene: TRBJ1-1
clone size: .
V gene: TRBV20-1
CDR3 protein: CSAGGQGVTEAFF
CDR3 DNA: TGCAGTGCTGGTGGACAGGGCGTAACTGAAGCTTTCTTT

D gene: TRBD2
J gene: TRBJ2-7
clone size: .
V gene: TRBV5-1
CDR3 protein: CASSHPGGYEQYF
CDR3 DNA: TGCGCCAGCAGCCACCCGGGGGGCTACGAGCAGTACTTC

D gene: .
J gene: TRBJ2-1
clone size: .
V gene: TRBV3-1/TRBV3-2
CDR3 protein: CASSAGGRTKFF
CDR3 DNA: TGTGCCAGCAGCGCCGGCGGGCGCACCAAGTTCTTC

D gene: TRBD1
J gene: TRBJ2-7
clone size: large
V gene: TRBV6-5
CDR3 protein: CASNRDSATYEQYF
CDR3 DNA: TGTGCCAGCAACCGGGACAGCGCGACCTACGAGCAGTACTTC

D gene: .
J gene: TRBJ1-1
clone size: .
V gene: TRBV30
CDR3 protein: CAWAGHFNTEAFF
CDR3 DNA: TGTGCCTGGGCAGGACACTTTAACACTGAAGCTTTCTTT

D gene: TRBD2
J gene: TRBJ2-2
clone size: .
V gene: TRBV11-3
CDR3 protein: CASSSGLAGGTGELFF
CDR3 DNA: TGTGCCAGCAGCTCGGGACTAGCGGGGGGCACCGGGGAGCTGTTTTTT

D gene: .
J gene: TRBJ1-5
clone size: medium-sized
V gene: TRBV2
CDR3 protein: CASSVRGEGQPQHF
CDR3 DNA: TGTGCCAGCAGTGTCCGGGGAGAAGGGCAGCCCCAGCATTTT

D gene: TRBD1
J gene: TRBJ1-2
clone size: .
V gene: TRBV19
CDR3 protein: CASSGLSGQGNYGYTF
CDR3 DNA: TGTGCCAGTAGTGGACTTAGCGGACAGGGGAACTATGGCTACACCTTC

D gene: .
J gene: TRBJ1-2
clone size: .
V gene: TRBV3-1/TRBV3-2
CDR3 protein: CASSQGAQGYGYTF
CDR3 DNA: TGTGCCAGCAGCCAAGGAGCCCAGGGCTATGGCTACACCTTC

D gene: .
J gene: TRBJ2-1
clone size: few
V gene: TRBV5-6
CDR3 protein: CASSGNNEQFF
CDR3 DNA: TGTGCCAGCAGCGGCAACAATGAGCAGTTCTTC